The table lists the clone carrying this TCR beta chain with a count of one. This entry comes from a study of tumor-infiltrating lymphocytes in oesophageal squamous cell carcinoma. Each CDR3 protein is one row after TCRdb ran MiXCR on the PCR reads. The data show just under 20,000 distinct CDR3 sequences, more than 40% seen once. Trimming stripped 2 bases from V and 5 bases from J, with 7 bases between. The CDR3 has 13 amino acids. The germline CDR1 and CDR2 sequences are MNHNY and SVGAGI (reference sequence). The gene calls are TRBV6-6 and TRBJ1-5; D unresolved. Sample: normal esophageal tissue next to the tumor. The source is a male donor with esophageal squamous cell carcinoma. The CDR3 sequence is CASSYGRHQPQHF. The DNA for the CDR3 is TGTGCCAGCAGTTACGGTCGACATCAGCCCCAGCATTTT.